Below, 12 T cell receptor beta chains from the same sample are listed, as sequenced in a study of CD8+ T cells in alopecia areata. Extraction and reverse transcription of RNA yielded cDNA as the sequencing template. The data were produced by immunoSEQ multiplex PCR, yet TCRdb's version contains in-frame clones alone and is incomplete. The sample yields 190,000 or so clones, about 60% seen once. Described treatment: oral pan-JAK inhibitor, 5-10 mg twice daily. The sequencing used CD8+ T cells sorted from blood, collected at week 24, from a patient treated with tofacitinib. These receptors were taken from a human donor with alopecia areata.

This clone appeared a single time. The CDR3 sequence: CASSYETGALTGELFF. CDR3 nucleotides: TGTGCCAGCAGTTACGAGACAGGGGCACTGACCGGGGAGCTGTTTTTT. The rearrangement links TRBV6-5 to TRBJ2-2; 8 bases agree with TRBD1. The length of the CDR3 is 16 residues. The germline V gene encodes CDR1 MNHEY and CDR2 SVGAGI. Trimming took 2 bases from V and 5 from J; bases not matched to a gene: 7.

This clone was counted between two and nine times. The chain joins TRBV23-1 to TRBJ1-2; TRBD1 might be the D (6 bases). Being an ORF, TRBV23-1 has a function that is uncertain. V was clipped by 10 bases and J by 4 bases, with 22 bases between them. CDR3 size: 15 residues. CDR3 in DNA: TGCGCCACCAGAGATGTCGGGGGCGTTTGCTATGGCTACACCTTC. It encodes CATRDVGGVCYGYTF.

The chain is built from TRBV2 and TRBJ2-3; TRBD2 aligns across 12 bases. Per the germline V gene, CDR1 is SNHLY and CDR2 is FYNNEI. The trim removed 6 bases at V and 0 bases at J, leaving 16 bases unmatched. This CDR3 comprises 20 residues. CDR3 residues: CASRTHLLAGGRLSTDTQYF. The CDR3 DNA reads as TGTGCCAGCAGGACACACCTACTAGCGGGGGGACGTTTGAGCACAGATACGCAGTATTTT. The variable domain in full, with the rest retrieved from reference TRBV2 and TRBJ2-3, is EPEVTQTPSHQVTQMGQEVILRCVPISNHLYFYWYRQILGQKVEFLVSFYNNEISEKSEIFDDQFSVERPDGSNFTLKIRSTKLEDSAMYFCASRTHLLAGGRLSTDTQYFGPGTRLTVL.

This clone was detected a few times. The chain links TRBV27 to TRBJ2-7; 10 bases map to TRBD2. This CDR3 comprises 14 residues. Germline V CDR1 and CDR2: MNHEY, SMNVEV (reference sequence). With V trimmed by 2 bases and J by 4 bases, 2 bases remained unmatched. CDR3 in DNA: TGTGCCAGCAGTTTAAGCGGGGGGGTATACGAGCAGTACTTC. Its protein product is CASSLSGGVYEQYF.

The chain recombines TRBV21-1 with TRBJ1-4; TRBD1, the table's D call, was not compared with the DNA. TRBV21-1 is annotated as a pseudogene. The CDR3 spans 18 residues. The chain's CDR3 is CASSKGRAGPFHSEKLFF. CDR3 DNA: TGTGCCAGCAGCAAAGGTCGGGCAGGGCCATTCCATAGTGAAAAACTGTTTTTT.

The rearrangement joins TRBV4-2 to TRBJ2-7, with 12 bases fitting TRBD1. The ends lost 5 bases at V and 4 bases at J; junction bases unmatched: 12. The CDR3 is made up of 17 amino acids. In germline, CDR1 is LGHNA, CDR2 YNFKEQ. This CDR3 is CASSYNTPGQGAYEQYF. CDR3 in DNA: TGTGCCAGCAGCTATAACACCCCGGGACAGGGGGCGTACGAGCAGTACTTC.

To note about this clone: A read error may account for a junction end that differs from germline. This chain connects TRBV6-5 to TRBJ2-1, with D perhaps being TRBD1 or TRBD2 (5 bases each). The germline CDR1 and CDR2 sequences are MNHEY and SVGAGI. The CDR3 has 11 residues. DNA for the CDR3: TGTGCCAGCAGTGAAAGAACGGGGACGATCTTC. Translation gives CASSERTGTIF.

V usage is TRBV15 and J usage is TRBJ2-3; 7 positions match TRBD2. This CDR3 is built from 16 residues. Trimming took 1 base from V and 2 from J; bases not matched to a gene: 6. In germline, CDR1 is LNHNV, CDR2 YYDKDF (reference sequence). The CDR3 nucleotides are TGTGCCACCAGCAGAGGAACAGCGGGGAACACAGATACGCAGTATTTT. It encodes CATSRGTAGNTDTQYF.

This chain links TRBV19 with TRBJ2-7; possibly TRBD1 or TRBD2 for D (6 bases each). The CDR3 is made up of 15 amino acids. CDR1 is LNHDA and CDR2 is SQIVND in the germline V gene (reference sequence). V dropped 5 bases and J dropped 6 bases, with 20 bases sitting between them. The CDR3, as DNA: TGTGCCAGTAGTGCCTTTTCAGGGGACTTCGTCGAGCAGTACTTC. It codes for CASSAFSGDFVEQYF. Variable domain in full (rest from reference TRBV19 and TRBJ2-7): DGGITQSPKYLFRKEGQNVTLSCEQNLNHDAMYWYRQDPGQGLRLIYYSQIVNDFQKGDIAEGYSVSREKKESFPLTVTSAQKNPTAFYLCASSAFSGDFVEQYFGPGTRLTVT.

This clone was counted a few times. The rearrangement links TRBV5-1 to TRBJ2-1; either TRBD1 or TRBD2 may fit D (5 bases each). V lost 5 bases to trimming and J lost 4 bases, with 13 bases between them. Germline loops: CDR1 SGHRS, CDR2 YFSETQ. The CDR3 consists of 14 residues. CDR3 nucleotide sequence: TGCGCCAGCAGTTTGAACGGGGCGTACAATGAGCAGTTCTTC. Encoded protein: CASSLNGAYNEQFF.

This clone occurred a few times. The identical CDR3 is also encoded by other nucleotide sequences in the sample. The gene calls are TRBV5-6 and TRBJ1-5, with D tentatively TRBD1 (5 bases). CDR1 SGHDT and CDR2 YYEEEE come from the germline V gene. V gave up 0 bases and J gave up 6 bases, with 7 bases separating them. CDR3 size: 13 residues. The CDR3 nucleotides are TGTGCCAGCAGCTTGGGGGGCGGTCAGCCCCAGCATTTT. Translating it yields CASSLGGGQPQHF.

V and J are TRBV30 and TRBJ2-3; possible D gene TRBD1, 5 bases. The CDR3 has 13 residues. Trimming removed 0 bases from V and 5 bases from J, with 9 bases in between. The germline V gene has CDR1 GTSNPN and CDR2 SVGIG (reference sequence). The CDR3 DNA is TGTGCCTGGAGTGTCAGGGTGAAAGATACGCAGTATTTT. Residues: CAWSVRVKDTQYF.